A single sample gave rise to the 13 T cell receptor beta chains below, sequenced in a study of blood T cell repertoires in COVID-19. Data came from immunoSEQ multiplex PCR; TCRdb stores just in-frame clones and leaves some out. The sample lists 140,000 to 150,000 clones, around 82% occurring once. Sample: PBMCs or T cells enriched from blood (not recorded which). The source of these receptors is a woman aged 50 to 60 who had recovered from COVID-19.

V gene TRBV7-9 combines with J gene TRBJ2-3, with 8 bases that match TRBD2. Germline V gene data show CDR1 as SEHNR and CDR2 as FQNEAQ (reference sequence). The CDR3 runs 14 residues. Losses at the gene ends were 1 base for V and 5 bases for J; bases not matched to a gene: 2. The CDR3 loop reads CASSLEAGVDTQYF. The CDR3 DNA reads as TGTGCCAGCAGCTTAGAAGCGGGGGTAGATACGCAGTATTTT.

V usage is TRBV2 and J usage is TRBJ1-4; 7 nucleotides match TRBD1. Germline lookup yields CDR1 SNHLY and CDR2 FYNNEI. With 4 bases clipped from V and 1 base from J, the junction kept 6 bases outside the gene matches. The CDR3 spans 16 residues. CDR3 amino acids: CASSAGGGGTNEKLFF. As DNA, the CDR3 is TGTGCCAGCAGTGCTGGAGGGGGCGGAACTAATGAAAAACTGTTTTTT. The whole variable domain, remainder taken from reference TRBV2 and TRBJ1-4, is EPEVTQTPSHQVTQMGQEVILRCVPISNHLYFYWYRQILGQKVEFLVSFYNNEISEKSEIFDDQFSVERPDGSNFTLKIRSTKLEDSAMYFCASSAGGGGTNEKLFFGSGTQLSVL.

This clone was detected a few times. V gene TRBV28 combines with J gene TRBJ1-2; D not resolved. CDR3 length: 17 residues. The germline V and J ends were trimmed by 6 bases and 5 bases, with 25 bases remaining between them. Germline V lookup: CDR1 MDHEN, CDR2 SYDVKM. CDR3 residues: CASSPPGEMGRTYGYTF. The CDR3 region has the DNA TGTGCCAGCAGCCCCCCCGGGGAAATGGGTAGAACTTATGGCTACACCTTC.

CDR3: CASSGQTMNTEAFF. As DNA, the CDR3 is TGTGCCAGCAGCGGACAGACTATGAACACTGAAGCTTTCTTT. The chain combines TRBV6-5 with TRBJ1-1, with D possibly being TRBD1 (6 bases). Germline CDR1 is MNHEY and CDR2 is SVGAGI. Trimming took 6 bases from V and 0 from J, leaving 11 bases between them. This CDR3 is built from 14 residues.

The CDR3 nucleotides read TGCGCCAGCAGCACCGAGACAGGGCGTAATTCACCCCTCCACTTT. Residues: CASSTETGRNSPLHF. This chain connects TRBV5-1 to TRBJ1-6, with TRBD1 matching 7 bases. Germline values: CDR1 SGHRS, CDR2 YFSETQ. The V segment lost 4 bases and the J segment 6 bases; nucleotides outside the gene matches: 7. This CDR3 has 15 amino acids.

This clone came up a few times. The chain combines TRBV19 with TRBJ1-3; 9 bases align to TRBD1. The ends lost 3 bases at V and 1 base at J; junction bases unmatched: 4. From germline, CDR1 is LNHDA and CDR2 SQIVND (reference sequence). CDR3 size: 16 residues. The CDR3 DNA is TGTGCCAGTAGTATCGGGACAGGGAATTCTGGAAACACCATATATTTT. Translated: CASSIGTGNSGNTIYF.

The rearrangement links TRBV6-4 to TRBJ1-2, with 10 bases matching TRBD1. J gave up 2 bases and V 6 bases, and 6 bases lay outside the gene matches. This CDR3 contains 15 residues. Per germline, CDR1 MRHNA and CDR2 SNTAGT. The CDR3 DNA follows: TGTGCCAGCAGCCTCGACAGGGGGCCCAACTATGGCTACACCTTC. This sequence encodes CASSLDRGPNYGYTF.

The chain has TRBV2 and TRBJ2-5; the match to TRBD2 covers 8 bases. This CDR3 comprises 16 residues. V was pared by 4 bases and J by 2 bases, with 9 bases of the junction left unmatched. Germline V gene data show CDR1 as SNHLY and CDR2 as FYNNEI. The CDR3 sequence is CASSGRGDLRQETQYF. The CDR3 DNA sequence: TGTGCCAGCAGTGGGCGGGGGGATCTGCGTCAAGAGACCCAGTACTTC. The full variable domain, in which reference TRBV2 and TRBJ2-5 provide the parts outside the CDR3, is EPEVTQTPSHQVTQMGQEVILRCVPISNHLYFYWYRQILGQKVEFLVSFYNNEISEKSEIFDDQFSVERPDGSNFTLKIRSTKLEDSAMYFCASSGRGDLRQETQYFGPGTRLLVL.

The chain links TRBV28 to TRBJ2-4, with D perhaps TRBD1 (5 bases). Trimming shortened V by 6 bases and J by 0 bases, and 6 bases separated the two germline ends. CDR1 is MDHEN, CDR2 SYDVKM, per germline. The length of the CDR3 is 13 residues. The chain's CDR3 is CASSQGAKNIQYF. DNA for the CDR3: TGTGCCAGCAGCCAGGGAGCCAAAAACATTCAGTACTTC.

Written as DNA, the CDR3 is TGTGCCAGCGTTAGTCTCACAGGGGACTCCTATAATTCACCCCTCCACTTT. This encodes CASVSLTGDSYNSPLHF. The chain combines TRBV2 with TRBJ1-6; 7 bases are a match to TRBD1. CDR3 size: 17 residues. The V gene end was trimmed by 8 bases and the J gene end by 0 bases; junction bases not matched to a gene: 10. Germline assignment: CDR1 SNHLY and CDR2 FYNNEI. Filled out from reference TRBV2 and TRBJ1-6, the complete variable domain reads EPEVTQTPSHQVTQMGQEVILRCVPISNHLYFYWYRQILGQKVEFLVSFYNNEISEKSEIFDDQFSVERPDGSNFTLKIRSTKLEDSAMYFCASVSLTGDSYNSPLHFGNGTRLTVT.

This chain links TRBV3-1 (or the pseudogene TRBV3-2) with TRBJ1-1; no definite D call. The CDR3 totals 14 residues. Germline V lookup: CDR1 LGHDT, CDR2 YNNKEL (reference sequence). Trimming left V 4 bases short and J 1 base short, with 10 bases between. The CDR3 sequence: CASSPHGGNTEAFF. CDR3 in DNA: TGTGCCAGCAGCCCCCACGGAGGGAACACTGAAGCTTTCTTT.

The genes are TRBV11-2 and TRBJ1-2; D not resolved. The V end was cut by 0 bases, the J end by 8 bases, with 16 bases between. The length of the CDR3 is 15 residues. Germline V gene lookup returns CDR1 SGHAT and CDR2 FQNNGV. The CDR3 here is CASSLDQATSEGYTF. CDR3 coding DNA: TGTGCCAGCAGCTTAGATCAGGCGACGTCGGAAGGCTACACCTTC. Based on the CDR3 plus reference TRBV11-2 and TRBJ1-2, the full variable domain is EAGVAQSPRYKIIEKRQSVAFWCNPISGHATLYWYQQILGQGPKLLIQFQNNGVVDDSQLPKDRFSAERLKGVDSTLKIQPAKLEDSAVYLCASSLDQATSEGYTFGSGTRLTVV.

This chain links TRBV7-8 with TRBJ1-4; D not resolved. CDR1 is SGHVS, CDR2 FQNEAQ, per germline. The CDR3 consists of 13 residues. Trimming shortened V by 1 base and J by 10 bases, and 10 bases separated the two germline ends. For the CDR3, the DNA is TGTGCCAGCAGCTTAGGACTGGGAGGAAAACTGTTTTTT. Protein sequence: CASSLGLGGKLFF.